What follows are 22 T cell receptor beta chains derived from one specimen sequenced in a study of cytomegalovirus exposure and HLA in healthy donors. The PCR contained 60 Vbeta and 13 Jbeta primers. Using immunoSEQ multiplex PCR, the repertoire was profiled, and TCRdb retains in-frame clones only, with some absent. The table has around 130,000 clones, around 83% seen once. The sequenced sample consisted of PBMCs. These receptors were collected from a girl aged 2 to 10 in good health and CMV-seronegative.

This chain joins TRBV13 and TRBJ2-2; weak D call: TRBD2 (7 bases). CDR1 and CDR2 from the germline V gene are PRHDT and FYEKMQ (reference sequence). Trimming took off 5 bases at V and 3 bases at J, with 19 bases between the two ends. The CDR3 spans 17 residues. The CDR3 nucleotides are TGTGCCAGCAGCCCCGGGGGGCTAGCGGAGTACACCGGGGAGCTGTTTTTT. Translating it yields CASSPGGLAEYTGELFF.

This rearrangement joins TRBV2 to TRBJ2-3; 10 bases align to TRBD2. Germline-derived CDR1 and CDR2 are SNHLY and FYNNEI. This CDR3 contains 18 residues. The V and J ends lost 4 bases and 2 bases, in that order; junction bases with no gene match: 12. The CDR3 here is CASSAKASGGQFTDTQYF. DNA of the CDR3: TGTGCCAGCAGTGCGAAGGCTAGCGGGGGACAATTCACAGATACGCAGTATTTT. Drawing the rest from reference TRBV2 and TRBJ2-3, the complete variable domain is EPEVTQTPSHQVTQMGQEVILRCVPISNHLYFYWYRQILGQKVEFLVSFYNNEISEKSEIFDDQFSVERPDGSNFTLKIRSTKLEDSAMYFCASSAKASGGQFTDTQYFGPGTRLTVL.

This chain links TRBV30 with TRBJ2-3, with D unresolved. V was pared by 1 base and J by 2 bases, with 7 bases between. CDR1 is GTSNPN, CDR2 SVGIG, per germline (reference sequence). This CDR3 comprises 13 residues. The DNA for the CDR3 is TGTGCCTGGAGTGGGCCAACCACAGATACGCAGTATTTT. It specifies CAWSGPTTDTQYF.

CDR3 loop: CASSYSAQGREQYF. CDR3 bases: TGTGCCAGCAGTTACTCGGCCCAGGGGCGCGAGCAGTACTTC. V is TRBV6-5 and J is TRBJ2-7; D may be TRBD1 (6 bases). CDR1 MNHEY and CDR2 SVGAGI come from the germline V gene. The CDR3 length is 14 residues. The V gene lost 0 bases and the J gene lost 6 bases, with 12 bases spanning the gap.

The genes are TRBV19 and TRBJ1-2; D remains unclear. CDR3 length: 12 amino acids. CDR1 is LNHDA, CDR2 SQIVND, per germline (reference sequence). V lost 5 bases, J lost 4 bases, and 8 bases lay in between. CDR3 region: CASSQTSYGYTF. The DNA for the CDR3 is TGTGCCAGTAGTCAGACAAGCTATGGCTACACCTTC.

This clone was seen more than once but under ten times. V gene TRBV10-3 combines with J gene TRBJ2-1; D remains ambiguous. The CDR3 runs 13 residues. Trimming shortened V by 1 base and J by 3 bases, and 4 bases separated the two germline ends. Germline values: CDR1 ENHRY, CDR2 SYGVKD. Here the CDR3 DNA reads TGTGCCATCAGTGAGTTCAGCTACAATGAGCAGTTCTTC. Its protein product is CAISEFSYNEQFF.

The CDR3 loop reads CASSPPGTSGVVDTQYF. CDR3 coding DNA: TGCGCCAGCAGCCCACCCGGGACTAGCGGGGTTGTAGATACGCAGTATTTT. The V call is TRBV5-1, the J call TRBJ2-3; 13 nucleotides align to TRBD2. V shed 4 bases and J 5 bases; nucleotides not matched to a gene: 10. The CDR3 spans 17 residues. Germline V CDR1 and CDR2: SGHRS, YFSETQ.

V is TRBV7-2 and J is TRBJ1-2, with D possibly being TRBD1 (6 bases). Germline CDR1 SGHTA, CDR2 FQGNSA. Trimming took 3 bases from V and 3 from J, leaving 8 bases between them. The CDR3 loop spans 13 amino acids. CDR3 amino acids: CASSFNRDYGYTF. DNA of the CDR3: TGTGCCAGCAGCTTCAACAGGGACTATGGCTACACCTTC.

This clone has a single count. CDR3 DNA: TGTGCCAGCAGAAACCCCAGCTCTGGAAACACCATATATTTT. Amino acid sequence: CASRNPSSGNTIYF. The chain links TRBV2 to TRBJ1-3; D call uncertain. Trimming removed 6 bases at V and 0 bases at J, with 9 bases between. CDR3 length: 14 residues. Per germline, CDR1 SNHLY and CDR2 FYNNEI.

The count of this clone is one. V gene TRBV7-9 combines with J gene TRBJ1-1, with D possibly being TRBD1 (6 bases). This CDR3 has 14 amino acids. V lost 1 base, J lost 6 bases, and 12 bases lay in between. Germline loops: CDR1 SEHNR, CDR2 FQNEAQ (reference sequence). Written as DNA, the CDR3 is TGTGCCAGCAGCTTAGGGGTCAGGGGAGCTGAAGCTTTCTTT. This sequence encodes CASSLGVRGAEAFF.

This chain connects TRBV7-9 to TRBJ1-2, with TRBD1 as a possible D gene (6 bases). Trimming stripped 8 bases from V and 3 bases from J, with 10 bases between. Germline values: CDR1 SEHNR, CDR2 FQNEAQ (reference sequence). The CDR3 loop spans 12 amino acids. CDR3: CASWTADYGYTF. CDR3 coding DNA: TGTGCCAGCTGGACAGCAGACTATGGCTACACCTTC.

The CDR3 nucleotides are TGTGCCAGCAGCCCAGGGTCCCCACAAGAGACCCAGTACTTC. This sequence encodes CASSPGSPQETQYF. This chain connects TRBV5-4 to TRBJ2-5, with D possibly matching TRBD1 (5 bases). The CDR3 loop spans 14 amino acids. V lost 4 bases and J 2 bases, leaving 12 bases between the germline ends. The germline CDR1 and CDR2 sequences are SGHNT and YYREEE (reference sequence).

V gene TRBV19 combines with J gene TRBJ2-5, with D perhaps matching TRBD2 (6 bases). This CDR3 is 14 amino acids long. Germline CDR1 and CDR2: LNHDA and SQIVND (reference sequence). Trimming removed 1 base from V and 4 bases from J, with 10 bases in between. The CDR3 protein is CASSIGGGGETQYF. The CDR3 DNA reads TGTGCCAGTAGTATAGGGGGAGGAGGAGAGACCCAGTACTTC.

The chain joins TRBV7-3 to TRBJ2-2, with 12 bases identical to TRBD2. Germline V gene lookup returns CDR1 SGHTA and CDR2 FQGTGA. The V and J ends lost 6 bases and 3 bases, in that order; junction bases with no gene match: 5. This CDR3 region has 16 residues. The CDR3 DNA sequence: TGTGCCAGCAGGTTGCTAGCGGGGGGGGACACCGGGGAGCTGTTTTTT. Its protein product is CASRLLAGGDTGELFF.

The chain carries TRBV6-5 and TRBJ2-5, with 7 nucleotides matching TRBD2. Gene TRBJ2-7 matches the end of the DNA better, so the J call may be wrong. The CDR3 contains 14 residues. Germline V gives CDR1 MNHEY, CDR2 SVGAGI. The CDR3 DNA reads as TGTGCCAGCAGTTACTCCTTACTAGCGTACGAGCAGTACTTC. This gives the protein CASSYSLLAYEQYF.

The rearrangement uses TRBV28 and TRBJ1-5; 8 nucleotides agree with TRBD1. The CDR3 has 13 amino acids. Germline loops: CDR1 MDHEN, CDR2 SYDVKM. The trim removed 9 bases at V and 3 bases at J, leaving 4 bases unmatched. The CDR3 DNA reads TGTGCCAGTTCGGACAGGGTCAATCAGCCCCAGCATTTT. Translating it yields CASSDRVNQPQHF.

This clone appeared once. CDR3 nucleotides: TGCGCCAGCAGCCAAGAAGGGACTAGCGGGGGGTACTCCTACAATGAGCAGTTCTTC. Residues: CASSQEGTSGGYSYNEQFF. The rearrangement uses TRBV4-3 and TRBJ2-1, with 15 bases aligning to TRBD2. From germline, CDR1 is LGHNA and CDR2 YSLEER. V was clipped by 0 bases and J by 0 bases; unmatched bases: 3. This CDR3 comprises 19 residues.

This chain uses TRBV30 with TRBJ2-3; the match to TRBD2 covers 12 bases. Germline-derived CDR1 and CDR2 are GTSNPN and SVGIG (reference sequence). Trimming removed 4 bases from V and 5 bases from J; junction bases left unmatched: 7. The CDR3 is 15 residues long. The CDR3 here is CAWTQTSGGLDTQYF. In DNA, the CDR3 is TGTGCCTGGACTCAAACTAGCGGGGGGCTAGATACGCAGTATTTT.

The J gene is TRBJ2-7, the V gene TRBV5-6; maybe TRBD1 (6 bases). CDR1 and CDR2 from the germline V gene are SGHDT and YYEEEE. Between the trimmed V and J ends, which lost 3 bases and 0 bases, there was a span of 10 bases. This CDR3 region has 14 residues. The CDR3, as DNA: TGTGCCAGCAGCTATCCAGGGGACTCCTACGAGCAGTACTTC. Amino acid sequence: CASSYPGDSYEQYF.

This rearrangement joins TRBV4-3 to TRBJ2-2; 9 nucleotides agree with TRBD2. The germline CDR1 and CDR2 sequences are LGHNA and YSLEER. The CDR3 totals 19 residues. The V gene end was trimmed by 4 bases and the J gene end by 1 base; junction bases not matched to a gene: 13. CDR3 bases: TGCGCCAGCAGCCTACGACTTCCAGCGGGGGGACGGAACACCGGGGAGCTGTTTTTT. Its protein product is CASSLRLPAGGRNTGELFF.

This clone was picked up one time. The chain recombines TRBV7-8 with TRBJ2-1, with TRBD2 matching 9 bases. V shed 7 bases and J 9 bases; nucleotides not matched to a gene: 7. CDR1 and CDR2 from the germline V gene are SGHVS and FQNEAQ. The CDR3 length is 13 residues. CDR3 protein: CASNGGGAGEQFF. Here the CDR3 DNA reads TGTGCCAGCAATGGCGGGGGGGCCGGTGAGCAGTTCTTC.

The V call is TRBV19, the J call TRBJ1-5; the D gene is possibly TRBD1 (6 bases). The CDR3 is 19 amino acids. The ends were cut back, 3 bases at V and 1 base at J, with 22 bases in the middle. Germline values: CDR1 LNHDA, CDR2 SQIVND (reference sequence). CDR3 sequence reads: CASSIPGHFSKGSNQPQHF. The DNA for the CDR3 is TGTGCCAGTAGTATTCCGGGACACTTCTCTAAGGGGAGCAATCAGCCCCAGCATTTT.